This is a list of T cell receptor beta chains from one sample in a study of T-cell reconstitution after alpha-beta-depleted transplantation in children. In TCRdb, the PCR reads were re-called with MiXCR into one record per CDR3 protein. The sample lists about 280,000 distinct CDR3 sequences, about 9.9% occurring once. This specimen consisted of peripheral blood, obtained 180 days after TCRalphabeta/CD19-depleted stem cell transplant. The receptor source for this set is a male patient between 2 and 15 years old who had a stem cell transplant for chronic granulomatous disease, so the T cells may come from the graft donor. The CDR3 runs from the conserved cysteine through the conserved F or W. A D gene is named only where the DNA matches it firmly. Clone size appears in some rows only: once, few, many, or a class for an expanded clone.

d_call | j_call | v_call | clone_size | cdr3_aa | cdr3_nt
TRBD2 | TRBJ2-7 | TRBV7-6 | many | CASSRTSGAPYEQYF | TGTGCCAGCAGCCGGACTAGCGGGGCCCCCTACGAGCAGTACTTC
TRBD1 | TRBJ1-3 | TRBV11-2 | many | CASSLLPRDRKYHGNTIYF | TGTGCCAGCAGCCTTTTGCCCCGGGACAGAAAATACCACGGAAACACCATATATTTT
- | TRBJ2-1 | TRBV20-1 | many | CSARGQGGVQFF | TGCAGTGCCCGCGGGCAGGGTGGTGTGCAGTTCTTC
- | TRBJ2-1 | TRBV5-1 | many | CASSPLQGINEQFF | TGCGCCAGCAGCCCGTTGCAGGGGATAAATGAGCAGTTCTTC
- | TRBJ2-1 | TRBV5-4 | few | CASGLPLGGLNEQFF | TGTGCCAGCGGACTGCCCCTAGGCGGGTTGAATGAGCAGTTCTTC
TRBD2 | TRBJ2-5 | TRBV5-1 | many | CASSLLAGPRGLETQYF | TGCGCCAGCAGCTTGTTAGCGGGGCCTAGGGGTTTGGAGACCCAGTACTTC
TRBD2 | TRBJ2-1 | TRBV11-2 | many | CASKGFGLAGYNEQFF | TGTGCCAGCAAAGGTTTTGGGCTAGCGGGGTACAATGAGCAGTTCTTC
- | TRBJ1-2 | TRBV11-2 | many | CASSSPLSRQWDGYTF | TGTGCCAGCAGCTCTCCATTATCCCGACAGTGGGATGGCTACACCTTC
- | TRBJ2-2 | TRBV7-3 | many | CASSLSDGELFF | TGTGCCAGCAGCTTATCGGACGGGGAGCTGTTTTTT
TRBD2 | TRBJ2-3 | TRBV20-1 | many | CSALPSGGYTDTQYF | TGCAGCGCGCTACCCTCGGGGGGTTACACAGATACGCAGTATTTT
TRBD2 | TRBJ2-1 | TRBV11-2 | many | CASGKGLAETFGGNEQFF | TGTGCCAGCGGGAAAGGACTAGCGGAGACCTTCGGTGGCAATGAGCAGTTCTTC
TRBD1 | TRBJ1-2 | TRBV19 | - | CASSIAQGARGYTF | TGTGCCAGTAGTATAGCCCAGGGGGCCCGTGGCTACACCTTC
TRBD2 | TRBJ2-7 | TRBV20-1 | many | CSARGIAGDSYEQYF | TGCAGTGCTAGGGGAATAGCGGGAGACTCCTACGAGCAGTACTTC
- | TRBJ2-7 | TRBV15 | many | CATSRVATWGLYEQYF | TGTGCCACCAGCAGAGTAGCTACTTGGGGCCTCTACGAGCAGTACTTC
- | TRBJ2-1 | TRBV5-1 | many | CASSLTTKQGSYNEQFF | TGCGCCAGCAGCTTAACAACTAAACAGGGTTCCTACAATGAGCAGTTCTTC
- | TRBJ2-7 | TRBV7-6 | many | CASRRYRGGNYEQYF | TGTGCCAGCAGACGTTACAGGGGGGGAAACTACGAGCAGTACTTC
- | TRBJ2-7 | TRBV20-1 | many | CSANPYEQYF | TGCAGTGCTAACCCCTACGAGCAGTACTTC
- | TRBJ2-1 | TRBV7-9 | many | CASSIAVLGGQFF | TGTGCCAGCAGCATAGCGGTCTTGGGGGGGCAGTTCTTC
- | TRBJ2-2 | TRBV5-1 | few | CASSSRQAPTNTGELFF | TGCGCCAGCAGCTCGAGACAGGCCCCGACGAACACCGGGGAGCTGTTTTTT
- | TRBJ2-7 | TRBV20-1 | many | CSARGLSSYEQYF | TGCAGTGCTAGAGGACTATCTAGCTACGAGCAGTACTTC
TRBD2 | TRBJ2-1 | TRBV30 | many | CAGRIAGGSNEQFF | TGTGCCGGCCGAATAGCGGGAGGTAGCAATGAGCAGTTCTTC
- | TRBJ2-7 | TRBV7-6 | many | CASSPTGRTLSEQYF | TGTGCCAGCAGCCCCACTGGGCGCACACTTTCCGAGCAGTACTTC
- | TRBJ1-4 | TRBV12-3/TRBV12-4 | many | CASSFTGVNEKLFF | TGTGCCAGCAGTTTTACGGGAGTTAATGAAAAACTGTTTTTT
TRBD1 | TRBJ2-3 | TRBV27 | many | CASSPPERATGAPRTDTQYF | TGTGCCAGCAGTCCACCGGAAAGGGCTACAGGGGCCCCCAGGACAGATACGCAGTATTTT
- | TRBJ2-7 | TRBV20-1 | many | CSARGSASTYEQYF | TGCAGTGCTAGGGGTAGCGCCTCAACTTACGAGCAGTACTTC
TRBD1 | TRBJ1-2 | TRBV28 | few | CASSGTGGAANYGYTF | TGTGCCAGCAGTGGGACAGGGGGCGCCGCTAACTATGGCTACACCTTC
- | TRBJ1-1 | TRBV20-1 | many | CSAPPDKSEAFF | TGCAGTGCTCCCCCGGACAAAAGTGAAGCTTTCTTT
TRBD2 | TRBJ2-1 | TRBV7-3 | many | CASSSPFSGEPYNEQFF | TGTGCCAGCAGCTCCCCCTTTAGCGGGGAACCCTACAATGAGCAGTTCTTC
- | TRBJ2-7 | TRBV29-1 | many | CSVGHPSYEQYF | TGCAGCGTTGGCCATCCTTCCTACGAGCAGTACTTC
- | TRBJ1-1 | TRBV19 | many | CASSKLRQAWNTEAFF | TGTGCCAGTAGTAAACTTCGACAGGCTTGGAACACTGAAGCTTTCTTT
- | TRBJ2-3 | TRBV28 | many | CASSDIIVLDTQYF | TGTGCCAGCAGTGACATCATTGTTTTGGATACGCAGTATTTT
- | TRBJ2-2 | TRBV29-1 | many | CSVEETANTGELFF | TGCAGCGTTGAGGAGACAGCGAACACCGGGGAGCTGTTTTTT
- | TRBJ1-4 | TRBV7-9 | many | CASSLAREPVEKLFF | TGTGCCAGCAGCTTAGCGCGGGAGCCGGTAGAAAAACTGTTTTTT
- | TRBJ1-1 | TRBV14 | many | CASSPSLQNTEAFF | TGTGCCAGCAGCCCATCCTTGCAGAACACTGAAGCTTTCTTT
- | TRBJ1-2 | TRBV15 | many | CATSRDGVPAYGYTF | TGTGCCACCAGCAGAGATGGGGTCCCAGCCTATGGCTACACCTTC
TRBD1 | TRBJ1-1 | TRBV28 | - | CASSSWTGSSAEAFF | TGTGCCAGCAGCTCATGGACAGGGTCGAGCGCCGAAGCTTTCTTT
- | TRBJ1-5 | TRBV7-9 | many | CASSLDSYNQPQHF | TGTGCCAGCAGCCTTGACTCTTACAATCAGCCCCAGCATTTT
- | TRBJ2-5 | TRBV19 | few | CASSVTVQETQYF | TGTGCCAGTAGTGTAACAGTTCAAGAGACCCAGTACTTC
TRBD2 | TRBJ2-3 | TRBV20-1 | many | CSAPTREIYTDTQYF | TGCAGTGCTCCTACGCGGGAGATCTACACAGATACGCAGTATTTT
TRBD2 | TRBJ2-1 | TRBV6-1 | many | CASSQRLASEQFF | TGTGCCAGCAGTCAACGACTAGCAAGTGAGCAGTTCTTC
TRBD2 | TRBJ2-5 | TRBV12-3/TRBV12-4 | many | CASSLEAGGPETQYF | TGTGCCAGCAGTTTAGAAGCGGGAGGGCCGGAGACCCAGTACTTC
TRBD2 | TRBJ2-1 | TRBV14 | few | CASSHYTGRSGRNEQFF | TGTGCCAGCAGCCACTATACAGGGCGGAGCGGGAGGAATGAGCAGTTCTTC
- | TRBJ1-2 | TRBV4-3 | few | CASSQVGGAYGYTF | TGCGCCAGCAGCCAAGTTGGGGGCGCCTATGGCTACACCTTC
TRBD2 | TRBJ2-3 | TRBV6-1 | - | CASRRLLAGVTTDTQYF | TGTGCCAGCAGACGACTCTTAGCGGGAGTCACCACAGATACGCAGTATTTT
- | TRBJ2-1 | TRBV20-1 | many | CSARSGRINNEQFF | TGCAGTGCTAGGTCGGGACGGATCAACAATGAGCAGTTCTTC
TRBD2 | TRBJ2-3 | TRBV3-1 | few | CASSQEGITSGATLTDTQYF | TGTGCCAGCAGCCAAGAGGGTATAACTAGCGGGGCAACCCTCACAGATACGCAGTATTTT
TRBD2 | TRBJ2-3 | TRBV28 | many | CASSSPHRLAGGSDTQYF | TGTGCCAGCAGTTCCCCCCACAGACTAGCGGGAGGGTCTGATACGCAGTATTTT
TRBD1 | TRBJ1-5 | TRBV20-1 | - | CSATHFTGTGKLRYQPQHF | TGCAGTGCTACACATTTTACCGGGACAGGGAAGCTGCGCTATCAGCCCCAGCATTTT
- | TRBJ1-5 | TRBV4-3 | many | CASSHAVAGQPQHF | TGCGCCAGCAGCCATGCTGTAGCGGGTCAGCCCCAGCATTTT
TRBD1 | TRBJ1-5 | TRBV5-5 | - | CASSPTGFPQPQHF | TGTGCCAGCAGCCCGACAGGGTTTCCTCAGCCCCAGCATTTT